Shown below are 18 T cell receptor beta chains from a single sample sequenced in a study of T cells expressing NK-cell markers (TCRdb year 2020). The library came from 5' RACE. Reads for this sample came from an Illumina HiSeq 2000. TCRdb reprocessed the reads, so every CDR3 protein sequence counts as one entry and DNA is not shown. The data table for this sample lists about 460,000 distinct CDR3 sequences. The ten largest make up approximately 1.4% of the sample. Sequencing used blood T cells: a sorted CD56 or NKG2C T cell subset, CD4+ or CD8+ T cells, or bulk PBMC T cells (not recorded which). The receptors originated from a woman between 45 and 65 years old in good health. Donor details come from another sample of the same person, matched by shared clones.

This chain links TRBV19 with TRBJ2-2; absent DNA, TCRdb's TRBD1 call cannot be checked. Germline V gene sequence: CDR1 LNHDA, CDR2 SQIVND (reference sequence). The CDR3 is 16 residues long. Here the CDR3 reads CASSWPGRLNTGELFF.

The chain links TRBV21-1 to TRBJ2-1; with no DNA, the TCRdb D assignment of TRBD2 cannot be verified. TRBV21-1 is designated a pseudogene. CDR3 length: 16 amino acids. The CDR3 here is CASSKKCASLGNEQFF.

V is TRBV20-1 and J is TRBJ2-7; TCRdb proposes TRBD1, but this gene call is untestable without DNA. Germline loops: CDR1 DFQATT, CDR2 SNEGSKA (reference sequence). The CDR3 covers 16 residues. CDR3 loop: CSARDDRTGVVYEQYF.

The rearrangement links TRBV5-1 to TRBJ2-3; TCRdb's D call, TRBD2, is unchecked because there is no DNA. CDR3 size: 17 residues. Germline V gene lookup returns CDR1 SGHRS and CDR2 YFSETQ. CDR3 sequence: CASSPGLAGASTDTQYF.

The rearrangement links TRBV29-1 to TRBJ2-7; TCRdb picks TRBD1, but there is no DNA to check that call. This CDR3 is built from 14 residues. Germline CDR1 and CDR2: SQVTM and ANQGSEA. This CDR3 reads CSVIPWDRTYEQYF.

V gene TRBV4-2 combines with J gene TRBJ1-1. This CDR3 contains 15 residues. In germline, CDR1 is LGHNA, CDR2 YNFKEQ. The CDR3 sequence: CASSQDFQANTEAFF.

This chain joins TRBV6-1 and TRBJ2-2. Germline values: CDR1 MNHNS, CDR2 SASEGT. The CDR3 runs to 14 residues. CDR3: CAIFRSFNTGELFF.

Here the CDR3 reads CASSLEVGTYEQYF. The chain couples TRBV5-1 to TRBJ2-7. The CDR3 loop spans 14 amino acids. Germline CDR1 is SGHRS and CDR2 is YFSETQ. The full variable domain, in which reference TRBV5-1 and TRBJ2-7 provide the parts outside the CDR3, is KAGVTQTPRYLIKTRGQQVTLSCSPISGHRSVSWYQQTPGQGLQFLFEYFSETQRNKGNFPGRFSGRQFSNSRSEMNVSTLELGDSALYLCASSLEVGTYEQYFGPGTRLTVT.

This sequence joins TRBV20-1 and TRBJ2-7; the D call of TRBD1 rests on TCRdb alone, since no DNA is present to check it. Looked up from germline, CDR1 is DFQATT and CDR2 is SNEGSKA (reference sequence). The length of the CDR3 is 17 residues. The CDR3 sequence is CSARGRGLGADGYEQYF.

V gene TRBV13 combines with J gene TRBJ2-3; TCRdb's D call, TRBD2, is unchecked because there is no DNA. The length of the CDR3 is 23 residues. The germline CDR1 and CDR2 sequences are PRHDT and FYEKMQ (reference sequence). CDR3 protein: CASSLVPGDGASGRESRADTQYF.

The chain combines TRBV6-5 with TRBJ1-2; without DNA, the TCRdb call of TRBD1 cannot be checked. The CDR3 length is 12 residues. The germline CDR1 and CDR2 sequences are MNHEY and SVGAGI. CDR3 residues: CASSPGKGGYTF.

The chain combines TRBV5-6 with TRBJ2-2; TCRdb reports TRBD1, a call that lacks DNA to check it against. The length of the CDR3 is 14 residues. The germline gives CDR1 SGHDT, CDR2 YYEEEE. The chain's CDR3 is CASRWGRNTGELFF.

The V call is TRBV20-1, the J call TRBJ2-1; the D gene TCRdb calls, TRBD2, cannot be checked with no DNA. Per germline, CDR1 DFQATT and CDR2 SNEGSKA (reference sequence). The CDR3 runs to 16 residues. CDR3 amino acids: CSAPTSGSDMYNEQFF.

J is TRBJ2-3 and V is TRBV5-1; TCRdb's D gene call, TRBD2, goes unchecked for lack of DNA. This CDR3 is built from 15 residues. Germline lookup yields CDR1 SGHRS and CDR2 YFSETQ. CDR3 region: CASSTLGGYADTQYF.

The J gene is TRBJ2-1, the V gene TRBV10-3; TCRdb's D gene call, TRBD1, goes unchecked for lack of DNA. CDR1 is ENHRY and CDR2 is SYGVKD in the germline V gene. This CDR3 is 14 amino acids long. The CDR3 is CATLDSGSYNEQFF.

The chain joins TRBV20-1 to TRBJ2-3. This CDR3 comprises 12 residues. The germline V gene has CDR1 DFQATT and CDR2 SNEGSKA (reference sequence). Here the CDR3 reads CSAERRPDTQYF.

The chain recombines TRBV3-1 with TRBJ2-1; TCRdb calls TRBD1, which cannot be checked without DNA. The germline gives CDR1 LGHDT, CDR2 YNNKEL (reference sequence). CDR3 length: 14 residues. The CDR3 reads CASSQDPGYLEQFF.

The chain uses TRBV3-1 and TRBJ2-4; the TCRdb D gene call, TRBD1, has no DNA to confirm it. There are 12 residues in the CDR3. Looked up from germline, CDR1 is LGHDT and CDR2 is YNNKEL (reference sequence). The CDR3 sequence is CASSQETGRQYF.